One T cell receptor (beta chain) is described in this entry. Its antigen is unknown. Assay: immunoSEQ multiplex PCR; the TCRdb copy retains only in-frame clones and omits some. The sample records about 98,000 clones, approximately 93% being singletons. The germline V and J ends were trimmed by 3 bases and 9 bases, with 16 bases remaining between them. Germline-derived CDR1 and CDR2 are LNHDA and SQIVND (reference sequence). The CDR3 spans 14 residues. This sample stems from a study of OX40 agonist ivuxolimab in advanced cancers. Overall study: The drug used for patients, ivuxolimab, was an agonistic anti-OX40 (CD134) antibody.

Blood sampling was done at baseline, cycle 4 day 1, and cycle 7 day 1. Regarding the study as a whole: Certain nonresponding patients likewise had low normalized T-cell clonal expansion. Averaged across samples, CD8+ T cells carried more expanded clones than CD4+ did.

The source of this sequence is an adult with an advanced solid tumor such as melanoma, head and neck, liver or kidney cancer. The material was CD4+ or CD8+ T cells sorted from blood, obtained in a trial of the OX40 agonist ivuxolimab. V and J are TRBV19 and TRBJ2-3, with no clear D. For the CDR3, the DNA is TGTGCCAGTAGTATTTCAACCGGGCGGAGAACGCAGTATTTT. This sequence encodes CASSISTGRRTQYF.